This TCR beta chain comes out of a study of graft-versus-host responses after intestinal transplantation. On the study more broadly: Grafts that recipients had were multivisceral, liver-intestinal, or isolated intestinal transplants. Tacrolimus plus steroids were given to all recipients for 2 to 4 years, preceded by anti-thymocyte globulin induction.

As concerns this clone: Its antigen is currently unknown.

V lost 6 bases, J lost 7 bases, and 9 bases lay in between. The CDR3 consists of 12 residues. The germline V gene encodes CDR1 LNHDA and CDR2 SQIVND (reference sequence). Study-level results: Declines in HvG clones occurring early post-transplant were associated with peak circulating GvH clone levels.

Profiling relied on immunoSEQ multiplex PCR, and the TCRdb table lists in-frame clones only, not all of them. The repertoire holds over 70,000 clones, with around 90% as singletons. The source is a human donor who was the organ donor for an intestinal transplant. The chain joins TRBV19 to TRBJ2-2; TRBD1 might be the D (5 bases). The material was unstimulated CD8+ T cells sorted from spleen or lymph node cells, obtained before transplant. CDR3 region: CASRGQGGELFF. In nucleotides, the CDR3 is TGTGCCAGTAGGGGGCAAGGCGGGGAGCTGTTTTTT.